This T cell receptor beta chain came from a study of Tregs in tolerant kidney transplant recipients. Sequenced by immunoSEQ multiplex PCR; TCRdb stores in-frame clones only, minus some. The sample holds about 50,000 clones; over 85% are singletons and the top ten take roughly 16%. Recipients received nonmyeloablative bone marrow transplants from related graft donors, with transient mixed chimerism. General study results and limits: Changing PCR primers prevented nucleotide comparison between some patients' samples.

J gave up 7 bases and V 3 bases, and 6 bases lay outside the gene matches. The CDR3 runs to 14 residues. Per germline, CDR1 SGHVS and CDR2 FNYEAQ. For this clone: Its antigen is currently unknown.

The receptor comes from a human patient who received a combined kidney and bone marrow transplant. Some T cells may be supplied by the graft donor. The chain couples TRBV7-6 to TRBJ2-1; 7 bases line up with TRBD1. The starting material was CD8+ T cells from blood (PBMCs), obtained 12 months after the transplant. The CDR3 spells CASSLSTGANEQFF. CDR3 coding DNA: TGTGCCAGCAGCTTGAGCACAGGGGCAAATGAGCAGTTCTTC.